Detailed here is one T cell receptor (beta chain). Its antigen is not identified. TCRdb ran MiXCR on the 5' RACE reads and lists one entry per CDR3 protein. The sample has around 18,000 distinct CDR3 sequences, 27% seen once; the top ten hold around a third. This sample is drawn from a study of neurological immune-mediated disorders. Study results and caveats: HTLV-1-associated myelopathy led in TCR clonal expansion, while multiple sclerosis ranked lowest, below healthy controls.

This clonotype was obtained from a man in his fifties or sixties with HTLV-1-associated myelopathy (HAM/TSP). The sequenced sample consisted of PBMCs.

The CDR3 DNA follows: TGTGCCAGCAGTCTCCGACGGGGCAAAAACATTCAGTACTTC. Protein product: CASSLRRGKNIQYF. The chain is built from TRBV27 and TRBJ2-4, with D possibly matching TRBD2 (5 bases). The V and J ends lost 5 bases and 3 bases respectively, with 11 bases between them. CDR1 is MNHEY and CDR2 is SMNVEV in the germline V gene (reference sequence). The CDR3 length is 14 residues.